This T cell receptor (beta chain) was retrieved from a study of CD8 T cells in ankylosing spondylitis. Points from the study as a whole: Existing reports had already noted some motif variants in reactive arthritis synovial fluid and blood. As for the disease-linked clones, they showed a CD8+ phenotype and occurred at relatively low frequencies in peripheral blood. Disease-linked clones reportedly showed significant enrichment in matched ankylosing spondylitis synovial fluid. A TCR beta motif of fewer than ten highly homologous variants appeared characteristic of ankylosing spondylitis blood.

The CDR3 extends over 15 amino acids. Germline loops: CDR1 SGHVS, CDR2 FQNEAQ. Between the trimmed V and J ends, which lost 7 bases and 7 bases, there was a span of 17 bases. Libraries of TCR beta came from quantitative 5'-RACE with molecular barcodes. In TCRdb, the 5' RACE reads were re-called with MiXCR into one record per CDR3 protein. The table includes hundreds of thousands of distinct CDR3 sequences, about an eighth detected once. This clonotype was seen only a few times. Its specificity is unknown. This chain links TRBV7-8 with TRBJ1-6; D possibly corresponds to TRBD1 (5 bases). The source of this sequence is a male donor with ankylosing spondylitis. The sequencing sample was made of blood, either unsorted or a sorted T cell fraction (not recorded which). The CDR3 is CASKPGAVRNSPLHF. The CDR3 nucleotides are TGTGCCAGCAAGCCCGGGGCAGTTCGAAATTCACCCCTCCACTTT.